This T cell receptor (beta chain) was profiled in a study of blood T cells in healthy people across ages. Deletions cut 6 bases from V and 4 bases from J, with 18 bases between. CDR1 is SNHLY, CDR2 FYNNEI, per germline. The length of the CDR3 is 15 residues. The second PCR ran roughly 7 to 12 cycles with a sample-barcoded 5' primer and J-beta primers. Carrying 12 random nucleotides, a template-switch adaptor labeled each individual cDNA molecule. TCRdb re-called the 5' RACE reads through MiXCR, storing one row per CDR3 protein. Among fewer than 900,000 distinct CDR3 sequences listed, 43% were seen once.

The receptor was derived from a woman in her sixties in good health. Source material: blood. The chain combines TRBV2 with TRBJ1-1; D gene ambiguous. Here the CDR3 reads CASRTPGLRGTEAFF. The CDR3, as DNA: TGTGCCAGCAGAACCCCCGGATTGAGAGGCACTGAAGCTTTCTTT.